Each of the 4 T cell receptor beta chains below was sequenced from the same sample in a study of shared clonotypes between healthy human individuals (dated by TCRdb to 2020 to 2021). Receptor amplification or capture employed the immunoSEQ multiplex PCR assay. In its TCRdb copy, this immuneACCESS table keeps in-frame sequences only and misses some clones. Where compared with another copy, unresolved V genes explain less than half of these, and the others have no known cause. Within this sample are about 2 million clones, with 95% of them counted one time only. In total, the top ten clones hold 0.1% to 0.15% of the sample. Sequenced: naive CD4+ T cells sorted from blood. Per the publication, the cell subset or site label means: CD45RA+ positively selected. Every receptor here comes from a man younger than 30 in good health.

The chain is built from TRBV6-6 and TRBJ1-2, with 9 positions matching TRBD1. The CDR3 runs to 15 residues. CDR1 is MNHNY and CDR2 is SVGAGI in the germline V gene (reference sequence). The J segment lost 6 bases and the V segment lost 7 bases, leaving 12 bases of the junction unmatched. CDR3 protein: CASIHTTGQGNGYTF. CDR3 DNA: TGTGCCAGCATCCACACGACGGGACAGGGTAATGGCTACACCTTC.

The V gene is TRBV5-1, the J gene TRBJ2-5; 7 bases map to TRBD1. Germline V CDR1 and CDR2: SGHRS, YFSETQ. The V gene end was trimmed by 4 bases and the J gene end by 2 bases; junction bases not matched to a gene: 5. The CDR3 sequence is 14 residues long. The CDR3: CASSHDRAQETQYF. CDR3 nucleotides: TGCGCCAGCAGCCACGACAGGGCTCAAGAGACCCAGTACTTC.

The rearrangement uses TRBV7-9 and TRBJ2-7, with D tentatively TRBD2 (6 bases). From germline, CDR1 is SEHNR and CDR2 FQNEAQ (reference sequence). The V end lost 10 bases, the J end lost 6 bases, and 19 bases lay between the germline ends. CDR3 length equals 13 residues. This CDR3 reads CAMSRDSLGEQYF. DNA of the CDR3: TGTGCCATGTCCCGGGACTCCCTCGGCGAGCAGTACTTC.

V gene TRBV30 combines with J gene TRBJ2-7; D gene ambiguous. Trimming pared 2 bases from V and 9 bases from J, leaving 17 bases between. There are 13 residues in the CDR3. Germline V gives CDR1 GTSNPN, CDR2 SVGIG (reference sequence). CDR3 amino acids: CAWSSLGHGVQYF. The DNA for the CDR3 is TGTGCCTGGAGTTCCCTCGGCCATGGAGTGCAGTACTTC.